The 4 T cell receptor beta chains below come from one sample, sequenced in a study of cytomegalovirus exposure and HLA in healthy donors. It was with 60 Vbeta and 13 Jbeta primers that the PCR ran. Using immunoSEQ multiplex PCR, the repertoire was profiled, and TCRdb retains in-frame clones only, with some absent. The table shows about 110,000 clones, with more than 60% occurring only once. The sequenced sample was PBMCs. These TCRs come from a female donor in good health and CMV-seropositive.

The V and J genes are TRBV30 and TRBJ1-6, with D maybe TRBD1 (6 bases). Germline V gives CDR1 GTSNPN, CDR2 SVGIG (reference sequence). Trimming took off 3 bases at V and 7 bases at J, with 13 bases between the two ends. The CDR3 is 14 amino acids. For the CDR3, the DNA is TGTGCCTGGAGATGGGACACTAACAATTCACCCCTCCACTTT. Its translation: CAWRWDTNNSPLHF.

V is TRBV5-1 and J is TRBJ2-3, with no clear D. CDR3 length equals 17 residues. V was trimmed by 3 bases and J by 0 bases, leaving 17 bases between them. Germline V gives CDR1 SGHRS, CDR2 YFSETQ. CDR3 bases: TGCGCCAGCAGCTCTCCCGGTGCGCCGCATAGCACAGATACGCAGTATTTT. Its protein is CASSSPGAPHSTDTQYF.

This clone was counted only a few times. This chain uses TRBV2 with TRBJ2-1, with TRBD2 matching over 8 bases. The germline V gene encodes CDR1 SNHLY and CDR2 FYNNEI. This CDR3 is 19 amino acids long. J gave up 3 bases and V 5 bases, and 18 bases lay outside the gene matches. DNA of the CDR3: TGTGCCAGCAGTCGAAGCCAGAGAATAGCGGGGCGCAGCTACAATGAGCAGTTCTTC. It encodes CASSRSQRIAGRSYNEQFF.

As for this clone: The junction and the germline gene differ at one end; a read error may be behind it. The genes are TRBV5-1 and TRBJ2-2; 8 nucleotides line up with TRBD2. This CDR3 is built from 17 residues. Germline V gene sequence: CDR1 SGHRS, CDR2 YFSETQ. The CDR3 DNA reads TGCGCCAGCAGCTTGGAACTAGCGGCTTCGAACACCGGGGAGCCGTTTTTT. It specifies CASSLELAASNTGEPFF.